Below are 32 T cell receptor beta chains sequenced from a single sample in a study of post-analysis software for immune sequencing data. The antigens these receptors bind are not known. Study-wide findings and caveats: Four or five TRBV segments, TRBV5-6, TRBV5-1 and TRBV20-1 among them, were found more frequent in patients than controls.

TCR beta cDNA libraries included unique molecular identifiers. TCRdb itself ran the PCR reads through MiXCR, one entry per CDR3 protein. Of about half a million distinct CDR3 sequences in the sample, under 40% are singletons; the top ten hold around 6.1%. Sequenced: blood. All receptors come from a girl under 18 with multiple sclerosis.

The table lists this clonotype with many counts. CDR3 DNA: TGCAGCGTTACGGTAGCGGAGACCCAGTACTTC. Translated, it gives CSVTVAETQYF. The chain has TRBV29-1 and TRBJ2-5; D possibly corresponds to TRBD2 (5 bases). The germline CDR1 and CDR2 sequences are SQVTM and ANQGSEA. V was cut by 5 bases and J by 5 bases, with 9 bases left in between. The CDR3 has 11 amino acids.

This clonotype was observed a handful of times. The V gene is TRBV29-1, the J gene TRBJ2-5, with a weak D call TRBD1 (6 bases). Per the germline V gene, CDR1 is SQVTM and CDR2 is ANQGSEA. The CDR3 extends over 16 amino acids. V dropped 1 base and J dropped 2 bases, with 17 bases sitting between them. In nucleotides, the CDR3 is TGCAGCGTTGAAGGCGCCCCCCGTACAGGGCAAGAGACCCAGTACTTC. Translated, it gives CSVEGAPRTGQETQYF.

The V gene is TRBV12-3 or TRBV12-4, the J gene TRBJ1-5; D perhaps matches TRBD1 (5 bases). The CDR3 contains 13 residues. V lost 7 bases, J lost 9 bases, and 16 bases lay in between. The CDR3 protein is CASKLGAQVPQHF. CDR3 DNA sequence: TGTGCCAGCAAGCTTGGGGCCCAAGTGCCCCAGCATTTT.

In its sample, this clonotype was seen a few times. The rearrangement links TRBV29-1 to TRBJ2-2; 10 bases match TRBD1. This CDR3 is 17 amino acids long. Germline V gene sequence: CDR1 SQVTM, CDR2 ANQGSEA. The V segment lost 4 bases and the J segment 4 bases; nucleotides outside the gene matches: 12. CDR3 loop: CSVGPGQGSLGTGELFF. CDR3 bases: TGCAGCGTTGGCCCGGGACAGGGGTCATTGGGCACCGGGGAGCTGTTTTTT.

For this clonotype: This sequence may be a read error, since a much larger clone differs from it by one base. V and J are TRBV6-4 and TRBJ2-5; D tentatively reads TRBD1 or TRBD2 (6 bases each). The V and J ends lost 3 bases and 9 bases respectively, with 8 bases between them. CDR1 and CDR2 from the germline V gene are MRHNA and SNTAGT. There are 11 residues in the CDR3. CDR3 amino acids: CASSDRGPQYF. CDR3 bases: TGTGCCAGCAGTGATCGGGGGCCCCAGTACTTC.

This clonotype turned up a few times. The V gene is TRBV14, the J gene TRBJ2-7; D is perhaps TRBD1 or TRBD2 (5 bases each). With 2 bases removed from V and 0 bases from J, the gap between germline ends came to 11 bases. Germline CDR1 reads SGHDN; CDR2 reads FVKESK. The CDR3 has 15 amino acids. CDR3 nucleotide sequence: TGTGCCAGCAGCCAAACGGGGACGGCCTCCTACGAGCAGTACTTC. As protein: CASSQTGTASYEQYF. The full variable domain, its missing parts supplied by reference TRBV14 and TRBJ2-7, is EAGVTQFPSHSVIEKGQTVTLRCDPISGHDNLYWYRRVMGKEIKFLLHFVKESKQDESGMPNNRFLAERTGGTYSTLKVQPAELEDSGVYFCASSQTGTASYEQYFGPGTRLTVT.

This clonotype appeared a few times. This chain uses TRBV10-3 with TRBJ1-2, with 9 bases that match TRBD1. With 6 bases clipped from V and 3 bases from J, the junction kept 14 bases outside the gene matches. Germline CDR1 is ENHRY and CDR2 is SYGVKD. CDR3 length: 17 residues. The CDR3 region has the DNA TGTGCCATCAGGTCCTGGGACAGGGCCCCCCTATACTATGGCTACACCTTC. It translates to CAIRSWDRAPLYYGYTF.

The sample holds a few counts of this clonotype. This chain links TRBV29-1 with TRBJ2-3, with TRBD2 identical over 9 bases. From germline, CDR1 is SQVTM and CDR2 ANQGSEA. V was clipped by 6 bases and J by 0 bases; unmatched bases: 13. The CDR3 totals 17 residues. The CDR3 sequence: CSVLGVASGESTDTQYF. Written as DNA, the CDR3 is TGCAGCGTCCTGGGGGTGGCTAGCGGGGAGAGCACAGATACGCAGTATTTT.

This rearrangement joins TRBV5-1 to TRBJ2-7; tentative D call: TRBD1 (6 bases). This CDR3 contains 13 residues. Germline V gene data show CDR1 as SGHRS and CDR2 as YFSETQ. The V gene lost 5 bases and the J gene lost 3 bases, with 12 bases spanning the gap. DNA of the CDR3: TGCGCCAGCAGAATCAGCAGGGGCTACGAGCAGTACTTC. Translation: CASRISRGYEQYF. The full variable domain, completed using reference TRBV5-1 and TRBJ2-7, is KAGVTQTPRYLIKTRGQQVTLSCSPISGHRSVSWYQQTPGQGLQFLFEYFSETQRNKGNFPGRFSGRQFSNSRSEMNVSTLELGDSALYLCASRISRGYEQYFGPGTRLTVT.

The CDR3 region has the DNA TGCGCCAGCAGCTTGGTAGCGGGGGGGCACTACAATGAGCAGTTCTTC. It is translated as CASSLVAGGHYNEQFF. The chain uses TRBV5-1 and TRBJ2-1; TRBD2 aligns across 11 bases. V dropped 0 bases and J dropped 3; count of bases not matched to a gene: 2. CDR3 length: 16 amino acids. Germline CDR1 SGHRS, CDR2 YFSETQ.

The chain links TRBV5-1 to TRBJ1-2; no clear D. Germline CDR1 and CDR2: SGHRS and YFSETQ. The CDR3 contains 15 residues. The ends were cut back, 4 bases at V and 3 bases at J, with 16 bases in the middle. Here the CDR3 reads CASSPRTPEHYGYTF. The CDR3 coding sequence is TGCGCCAGCAGCCCAAGGACTCCCGAACACTATGGCTACACCTTC. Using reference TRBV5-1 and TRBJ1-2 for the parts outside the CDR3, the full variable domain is KAGVTQTPRYLIKTRGQQVTLSCSPISGHRSVSWYQQTPGQGLQFLFEYFSETQRNKGNFPGRFSGRQFSNSRSEMNVSTLELGDSALYLCASSPRTPEHYGYTFGSGTRLTVV.

Here the CDR3 reads CASLSPRQGMVYGYTF. DNA of the CDR3: TGTGCCAGCCTGTCCCCGAGACAGGGGATGGTATATGGCTACACCTTC. The chain links TRBV11-2 to TRBJ1-2; 8 bases agree with TRBD1. CDR1 is SGHAT and CDR2 is FQNNGV in the germline V gene. This CDR3 is 16 amino acids long. Unmatched junction bases numbered 16, after V lost 8 bases and J lost 5 bases.

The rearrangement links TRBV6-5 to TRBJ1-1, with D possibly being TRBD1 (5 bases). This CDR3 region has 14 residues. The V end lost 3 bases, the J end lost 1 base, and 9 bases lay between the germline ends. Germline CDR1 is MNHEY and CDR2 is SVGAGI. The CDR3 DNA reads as TGTGCCAGCAGTTATACCGACAGGAACACTGAAGCTTTCTTT. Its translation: CASSYTDRNTEAFF.

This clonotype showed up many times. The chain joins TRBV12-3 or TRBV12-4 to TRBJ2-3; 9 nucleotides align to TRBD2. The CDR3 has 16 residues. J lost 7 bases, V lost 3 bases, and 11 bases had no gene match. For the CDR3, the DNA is TGTGCCAGCAGTTTCGACATAAGCGGGGGGATGAATACGCAGTATTTT. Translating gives CASSFDISGGMNTQYF.

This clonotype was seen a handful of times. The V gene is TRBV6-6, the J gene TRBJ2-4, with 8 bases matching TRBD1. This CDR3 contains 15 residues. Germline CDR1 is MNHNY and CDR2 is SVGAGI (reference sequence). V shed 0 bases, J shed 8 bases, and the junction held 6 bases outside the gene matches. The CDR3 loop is CASSYSDRAEDIQYF. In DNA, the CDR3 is TGTGCCAGCAGTTACTCGGACAGGGCTGAGGACATTCAGTACTTC.

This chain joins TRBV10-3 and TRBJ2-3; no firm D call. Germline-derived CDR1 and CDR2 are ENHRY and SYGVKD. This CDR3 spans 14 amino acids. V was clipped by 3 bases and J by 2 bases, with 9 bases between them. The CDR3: CAISDKRNTDTQYF. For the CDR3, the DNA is TGTGCCATCAGTGATAAGAGGAACACAGATACGCAGTATTTT.

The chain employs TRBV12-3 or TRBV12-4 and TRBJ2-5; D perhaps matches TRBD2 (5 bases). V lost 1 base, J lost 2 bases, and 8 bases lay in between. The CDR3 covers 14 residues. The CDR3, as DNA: TGTGCCAGCAGTTTAGGACTATATCAAGAGACCCAGTACTTC. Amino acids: CASSLGLYQETQYF.

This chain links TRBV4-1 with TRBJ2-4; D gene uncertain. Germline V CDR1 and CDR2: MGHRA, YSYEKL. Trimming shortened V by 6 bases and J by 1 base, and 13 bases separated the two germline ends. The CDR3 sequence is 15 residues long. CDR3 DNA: TGCGCCAGCAGTCCGGCCCCAAGGGCCAAAAACATTCAGTACTTC. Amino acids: CASSPAPRAKNIQYF.

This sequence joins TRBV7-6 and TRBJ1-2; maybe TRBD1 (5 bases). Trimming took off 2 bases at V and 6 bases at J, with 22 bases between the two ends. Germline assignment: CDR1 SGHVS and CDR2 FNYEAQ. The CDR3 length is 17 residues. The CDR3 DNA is TGTGCCAGCAGCTTAATGACGCGGGGCGACCTGGCCAATGGCTACACCTTC. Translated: CASSLMTRGDLANGYTF.

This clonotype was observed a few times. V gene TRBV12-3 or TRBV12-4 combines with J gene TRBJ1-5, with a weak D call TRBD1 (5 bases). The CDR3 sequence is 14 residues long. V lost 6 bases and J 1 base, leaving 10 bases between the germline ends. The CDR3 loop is CASSLTVSNQPQHF. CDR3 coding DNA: TGTGCCAGCAGCCTGACAGTCAGCAATCAGCCCCAGCATTTT.

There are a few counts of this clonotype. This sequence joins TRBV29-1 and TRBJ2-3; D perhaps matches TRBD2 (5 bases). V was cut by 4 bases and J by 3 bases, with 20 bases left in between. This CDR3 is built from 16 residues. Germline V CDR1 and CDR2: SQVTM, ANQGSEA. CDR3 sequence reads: CSVAVVAGEVTDTQYF. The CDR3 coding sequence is TGCAGCGTTGCCGTGGTCGCGGGCGAAGTGACAGATACGCAGTATTTT.

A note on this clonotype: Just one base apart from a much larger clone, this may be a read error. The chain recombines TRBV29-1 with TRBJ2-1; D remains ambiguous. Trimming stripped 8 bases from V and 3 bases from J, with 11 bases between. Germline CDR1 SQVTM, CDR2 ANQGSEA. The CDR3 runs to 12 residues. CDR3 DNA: TGCAGCCATAGGCTCGGCTACAATGAGCAGTTCTTC. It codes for CSHRLGYNEQFF.

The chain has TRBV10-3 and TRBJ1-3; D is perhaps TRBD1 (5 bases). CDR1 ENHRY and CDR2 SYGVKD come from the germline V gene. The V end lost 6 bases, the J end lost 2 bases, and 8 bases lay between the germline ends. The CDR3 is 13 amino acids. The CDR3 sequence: CAISGGTGNTIYF. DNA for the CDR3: TGTGCCATCAGCGGGGGGACTGGAAACACCATATATTTT.

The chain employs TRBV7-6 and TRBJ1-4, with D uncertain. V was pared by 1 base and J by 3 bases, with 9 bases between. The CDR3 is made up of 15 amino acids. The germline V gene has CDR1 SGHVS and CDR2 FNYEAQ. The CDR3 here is CASSLVLGSNEKLFF. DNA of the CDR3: TGTGCCAGCAGCTTAGTCCTGGGGTCTAATGAAAAACTGTTTTTT.

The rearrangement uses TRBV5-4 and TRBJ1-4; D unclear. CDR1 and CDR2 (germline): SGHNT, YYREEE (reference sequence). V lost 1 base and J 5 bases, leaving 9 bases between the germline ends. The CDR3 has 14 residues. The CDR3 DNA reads TGTGCCAGCAGCTTGCCCGGGGTGAATGAAAAACTGTTTTTT. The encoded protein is CASSLPGVNEKLFF.

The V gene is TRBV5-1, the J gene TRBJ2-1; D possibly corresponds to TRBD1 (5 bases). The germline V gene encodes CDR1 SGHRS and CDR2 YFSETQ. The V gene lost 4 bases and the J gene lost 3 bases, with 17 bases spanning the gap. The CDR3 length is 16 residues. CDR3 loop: CASSIPTGQYYNEQFF. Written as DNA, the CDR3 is TGCGCCAGCAGCATCCCCACAGGTCAATACTACAATGAGCAGTTCTTC.

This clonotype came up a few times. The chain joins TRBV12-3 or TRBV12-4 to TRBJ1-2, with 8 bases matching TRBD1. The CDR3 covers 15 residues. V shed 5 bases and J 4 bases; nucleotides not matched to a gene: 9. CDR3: CASSATGGGFYGYTF. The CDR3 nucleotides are TGTGCCAGCAGTGCCACAGGGGGGGGTTTCTATGGCTACACCTTC.

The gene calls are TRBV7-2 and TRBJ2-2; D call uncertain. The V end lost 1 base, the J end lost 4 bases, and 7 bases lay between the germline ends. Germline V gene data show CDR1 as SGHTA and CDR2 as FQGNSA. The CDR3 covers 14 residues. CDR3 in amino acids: CASSLGVGTGELFF. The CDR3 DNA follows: TGTGCCAGCAGCTTAGGTGTGGGCACCGGGGAGCTGTTTTTT. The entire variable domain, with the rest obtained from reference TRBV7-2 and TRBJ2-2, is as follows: GAGVSQSPSNKVTEKGKDVELRCDPISGHTALYWYRQSLGQGLEFLIYFQGNSAPDKSGLPSDRFSAERTGGSVSTLTIQRTQQEDSAVYLCASSLGVGTGELFFGEGSRLTVL.

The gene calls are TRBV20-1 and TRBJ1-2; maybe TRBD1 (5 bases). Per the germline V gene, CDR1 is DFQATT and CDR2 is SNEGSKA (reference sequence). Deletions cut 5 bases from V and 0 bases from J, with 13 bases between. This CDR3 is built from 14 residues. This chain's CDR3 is CSAWGRKPNYGYTF. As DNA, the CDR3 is TGCAGTGCTTGGGGACGGAAACCTAACTATGGCTACACCTTC.

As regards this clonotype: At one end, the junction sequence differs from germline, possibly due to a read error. The CDR3 DNA follows: TGTGCCGGCAGCCTCCCGGGACTAGGGGAGACCCAGTACTTC. It is translated as CAGSLPGLGETQYF. The chain recombines TRBV12-3 or TRBV12-4 with TRBJ2-5, with 8 nucleotides matching TRBD2. CDR3 size: 14 residues.

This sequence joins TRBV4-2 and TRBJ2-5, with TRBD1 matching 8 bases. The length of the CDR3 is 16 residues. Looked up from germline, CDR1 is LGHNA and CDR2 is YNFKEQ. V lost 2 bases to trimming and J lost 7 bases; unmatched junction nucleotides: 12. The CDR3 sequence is CASSQPTGGSAGTQYF. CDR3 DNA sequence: TGTGCCAGCAGCCAACCCACAGGGGGTTCGGCCGGGACCCAGTACTTC.

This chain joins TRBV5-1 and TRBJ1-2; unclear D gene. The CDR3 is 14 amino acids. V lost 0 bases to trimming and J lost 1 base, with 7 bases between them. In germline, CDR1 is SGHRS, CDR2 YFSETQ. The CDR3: CASSLDVGNYGYTF. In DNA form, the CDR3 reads TGCGCCAGCAGCTTGGACGTGGGTAACTATGGCTACACCTTC.